These 7 T cell receptor beta chains share one sample of origin, sequenced in a study of vaccination and CD4 T cells after COVID-19 (dated by TCRdb to between 2021 and 2024). The library was obtained by PCR. This sample was sequenced with an Illumina iSeq 100. DNA from cultured CD4+ T cells was subjected to TCR sequencing with the Oncomine TCR Beta short-read assay at the Johns Hopkins FTIC core. The raw public reads went through TCRdb reprocessing: fastp at Q25, MiXCR clone calling, in-frame beta chains kept. Rows merge per CDR3 protein into single entries with the most common DNA and genes. This sample has roughly 17,000 distinct CDR3 sequences in its table, and 43% of those were observed once. In total, the top ten clones hold about 5.7% of the sample. Per the publication, the treatment or condition label means: approximately 9-day PBMC culture with coronavirus spike peptide pools or control peptides (ViraFEST assay).

These receptors lack a known antigen. This specimen was CD4+ T cells from blood, cultured in vitro, taken before SARS-CoV-2 vaccination. All receptors come from a human donor who had recovered from COVID-19.

A single count supports this clonotype. V and J are TRBV20-1 and TRBJ2-7; D may be TRBD1 (6 bases). Deletions cut 3 bases from V and 5 bases from J, with 20 bases between. The germline gives CDR1 DFQATT, CDR2 SNEGSKA (reference sequence). The CDR3 totals 15 residues. In nucleotides, the CDR3 is TGCAGTGCTAGTGTCGGACAGCAAGACTACAACGAGCAGTACTTC. It yields the protein CSASVGQQDYNEQYF.

This clonotype was seen a handful of times. The chain is built from TRBV11-3 and TRBJ2-2; 11 bases fit TRBD1. The CDR3 is made up of 15 amino acids. The J segment lost 7 bases and the V segment lost 7 bases, leaving 8 bases of the junction unmatched. Germline-derived CDR1 and CDR2 are SGHNT and YENEEA. CDR3 bases: TGTGCCAGCACCCAGGACAGGGGGCGGAACGGGGAGCTGTTTTTT. This codes for CASTQDRGRNGELFF.

Within the sample, this clonotype is medium-sized. The V call is TRBV19, the J call TRBJ1-5; TRBD1 might be the D (6 bases). This CDR3 is built from 13 residues. The V gene's germline CDR1 is LNHDA and CDR2 SQIVND (reference sequence). Trimming removed 5 bases from V and 5 bases from J, with 10 bases in between. DNA for the CDR3: TGTGCCAGTAGTCCAACAGGGTATCAGCCCCAGCATTTT. Residues: CASSPTGYQPQHF. Complete variable domain (other parts from reference TRBV19 and TRBJ1-5): DGGITQSPKYLFRKEGQNVTLSCEQNLNHDAMYWYRQDPGQGLRLIYYSQIVNDFQKGDIAEGYSVSREKKESFPLTVTSAQKNPTAFYLCASSPTGYQPQHFGDGTRLSIL.

J is TRBJ1-1 and V is TRBV28, with a weak D call TRBD1 (5 bases). The CDR3 sequence is 13 residues long. Germline V gene data show CDR1 as MDHEN and CDR2 as SYDVKM. V was trimmed by 5 bases and J by 0 bases, leaving 7 bases between them. This CDR3 reads CASSGTVNTEAFF. The CDR3 coding sequence is TGTGCCAGCAGTGGGACGGTGAACACTGAAGCTTTCTTT.

This clonotype occurred a few times. The chain combines TRBV11-1 with TRBJ2-1; the match to TRBD2 covers 10 bases. The germline V gene encodes CDR1 SGHAT and CDR2 FQDESV (reference sequence). V was clipped by 1 base and J by 4 bases; unmatched bases: 1. This CDR3 is 15 amino acids long. The CDR3 DNA follows: TGTGCCAGCAGCTTAGTAGCGGGGGGTTACAATGAGCAGTTCTTC. This sequence encodes CASSLVAGGYNEQFF.

This clonotype was counted between two and nine times. This chain links TRBV24-1 with TRBJ2-3; D ambiguous. Germline V gene sequence: CDR1 KGHDR, CDR2 SFDVKD. The CDR3 totals 16 residues. Trimming took 3 bases from V and 4 from J, leaving 16 bases between them. The CDR3 loop reads CATSDPVSGPPDTQYF. In DNA, the CDR3 is TGTGCCACCAGTGATCCCGTATCCGGACCCCCAGATACGCAGTATTTT.

V usage is TRBV11-3 and J usage is TRBJ1-5, with unresolved D. Between the trimmed V and J ends, which lost 3 bases and 4 bases, there was a span of 10 bases. The germline V gene has CDR1 SGHNT and CDR2 YENEEA. The CDR3 has 14 amino acids. As DNA, the CDR3 is TGTGCCAGCAGCTTCGGCGGACCGAATCAGCCCCAGCATTTT. Translated: CASSFGGPNQPQHF.